Listed below are T cell receptor beta chains from one sample, sequenced in a study of molecular identifiers for immune sequencing clone quantification. TCRdb itself ran the PCR reads through MiXCR, one entry per CDR3 protein. The table records some 11,000 distinct CDR3 sequences, under 20% of them present only once. The sequenced sample was naive CD8+ T cells from blood, with Jurkat cell RNA spiked in. All receptors come from a human donor in good health. Some libraries in this study had Jurkat cell RNA spiked in. The CDR3 runs from the conserved cysteine through the conserved F or W. Fields, in order: V gene, clone size, D gene, J gene, CDR3 DNA, CDR3 protein. D genes are given only for firm matches. Rows may omit the clone size; those that give it use once, few, many or a size class.

v_gene: TRBV6-2/TRBV6-3
abundance: few
d_gene: -
j_gene: TRBJ2-2
CDR3nt: TGTGCCAGCAGTTACATACAGGGTACCGGGGAGCTGTTTTTT
CDR3aa: CASSYIQGTGELFF

v_gene: TRBV4-2
abundance: medium-sized
d_gene: -
j_gene: TRBJ2-1
CDR3nt: TGTGCCAGCAGCCAAGTTTCCGGGAGTAGGGATGAGCAGTTCTTC
CDR3aa: CASSQVSGSRDEQFF

v_gene: TRBV11-2
abundance: many
d_gene: TRBD2
j_gene: TRBJ2-3
CDR3nt: TGTGCCAGCAGCTTTAGCGGGAGCCCAGATACGCAGTATTTT
CDR3aa: CASSFSGSPDTQYF

v_gene: TRBV11-3
abundance: -
d_gene: -
j_gene: TRBJ1-4
CDR3nt: TGTGCCAGCAGACTGGCGGTGAATGAAAAACTGTTTTTT
CDR3aa: CASRLAVNEKLFF

v_gene: TRBV6-2/TRBV6-3
abundance: few
d_gene: -
j_gene: TRBJ1-2
CDR3nt: TGTGCCAGCAGTCCGGGGGGTGGCTACACCTTC
CDR3aa: CASSPGGGYTF

v_gene: TRBV5-6
abundance: many
d_gene: -
j_gene: TRBJ1-3
CDR3nt: TGTGCCAGCAGCTTGGCTTGGGAGGGCGCTGGAAACACCATATATTTT
CDR3aa: CASSLAWEGAGNTIYF

v_gene: TRBV27
abundance: -
d_gene: TRBD2
j_gene: TRBJ2-5
CDR3nt: TGTGCCAGCAGTTTCTGGACTAGCGGACGAGAGACCCAGTACTTC
CDR3aa: CASSFWTSGRETQYF

v_gene: TRBV20-1
abundance: medium-sized
d_gene: -
j_gene: TRBJ1-5
CDR3nt: TGCAGTGCTTTAGACCCGGGGCTAAGCAATCAGCCCCAGCATTTT
CDR3aa: CSALDPGLSNQPQHF

v_gene: TRBV11-2
abundance: medium-sized
d_gene: -
j_gene: TRBJ2-7
CDR3nt: TGTGCCAGCAGCGCCTATGGTGAGCAGTACTTC
CDR3aa: CASSAYGEQYF

v_gene: TRBV7-9
abundance: many
d_gene: TRBD1
j_gene: TRBJ1-2
CDR3nt: TGTGCCAGCAGCCCCGGACAGGGGACCTATGGCTACACCTTC
CDR3aa: CASSPGQGTYGYTF

v_gene: TRBV19
abundance: many
d_gene: TRBD1
j_gene: TRBJ1-1
CDR3nt: TGTGCCAGTAGTATAGGGACAGGGGGCGCCGGGACTGAAGCTTTCTTT
CDR3aa: CASSIGTGGAGTEAFF

v_gene: TRBV7-8
abundance: many
d_gene: -
j_gene: TRBJ2-4
CDR3nt: TGTGCCAGCAGCTTAGCTGGGGGCCTAGACATTCAGTACTTC
CDR3aa: CASSLAGGLDIQYF

v_gene: TRBV5-4
abundance: many
d_gene: -
j_gene: TRBJ2-7
CDR3nt: TGTGCCAGCAGCGGGGAGGGGGGGAACCCTGAAAAAAGCTCCTACGAGCAGTACTTC
CDR3aa: CASSGEGGNPEKSSYEQYF

v_gene: TRBV30
abundance: medium-sized
d_gene: -
j_gene: TRBJ2-7
CDR3nt: TGTGCCTGGAGATCCCCCGGGACGTACGAGCAGTACTTC
CDR3aa: CAWRSPGTYEQYF

v_gene: TRBV3-1
abundance: many
d_gene: -
j_gene: TRBJ1-1
CDR3nt: TGTGCCAGCAGCGAAGGAGGCACTGAAGCTTTCTTT
CDR3aa: CASSEGGTEAFF

v_gene: TRBV6-1
abundance: medium-sized
d_gene: -
j_gene: TRBJ2-3
CDR3nt: TGTGCCAGCACAAGCATGGGTACGACAGATACGCAGTATTTT
CDR3aa: CASTSMGTTDTQYF

v_gene: TRBV7-9
abundance: once
d_gene: -
j_gene: TRBJ2-5
CDR3nt: TGTGCCAGCAGCGCCACAGGGAACGAAGAGACCCAGTACTTC
CDR3aa: CASSATGNEETQYF

v_gene: TRBV30
abundance: few
d_gene: TRBD1
j_gene: TRBJ1-1
CDR3nt: TGTGCCTGGAGCCAGACAGGGGGCACTGAAGCTTTCTTT
CDR3aa: CAWSQTGGTEAFF

v_gene: TRBV4-2
abundance: many
d_gene: TRBD2
j_gene: TRBJ2-3
CDR3nt: TGTGCCAGCAGCCAGGATATGGGACTAGCGGACACAGATACGCAGTATTTT
CDR3aa: CASSQDMGLADTDTQYF

v_gene: TRBV4-2
abundance: medium-sized
d_gene: TRBD1
j_gene: TRBJ2-7
CDR3nt: TGTGCCAGCAGCCAAGATGTTCCGGACAGGGGCAACTACGAGCAGTACTTC
CDR3aa: CASSQDVPDRGNYEQYF

v_gene: TRBV12-5
abundance: many
d_gene: -
j_gene: TRBJ2-3
CDR3nt: TGTGCTAGTGGTTTGGAAGTTCCCACAGATACGCAGTATTTT
CDR3aa: CASGLEVPTDTQYF

v_gene: TRBV5-1
abundance: medium-sized
d_gene: -
j_gene: TRBJ1-5
CDR3nt: TGCGCCAGCAGCTTGGAGGCGGGCAATCAGCCCCAGCATTTT
CDR3aa: CASSLEAGNQPQHF

v_gene: TRBV13
abundance: -
d_gene: -
j_gene: TRBJ2-5
CDR3nt: TGTGCCAGCAGTTTACGGGGCCAAGAGACCCAGTACTTC
CDR3aa: CASSLRGQETQYF

v_gene: TRBV11-2
abundance: medium-sized
d_gene: -
j_gene: TRBJ2-1
CDR3nt: TGTGCCAGCAGCTTAGGGGGGTGGTTCACTGAGCAGTTCTTC
CDR3aa: CASSLGGWFTEQFF

v_gene: TRBV27
abundance: few
d_gene: -
j_gene: TRBJ1-6
CDR3nt: TGTGCCAGCAGGCGAGGGACGGCGAAAAGTAATTCACCCCTCCACTTT
CDR3aa: CASRRGTAKSNSPLHF

v_gene: TRBV5-1
abundance: few
d_gene: TRBD2
j_gene: TRBJ2-1
CDR3nt: TGCGCCAGCAGCTTGTTCTCGGTACTAGCGGGAGCTAGGGCGGCCAATGAGCAGTTCTTC
CDR3aa: CASSLFSVLAGARAANEQFF

v_gene: TRBV24-1
abundance: many
d_gene: -
j_gene: TRBJ2-2
CDR3nt: TGTGCCACCAGTGATAGGGCTAGCGCGATGAACACCGGGGAGCTGTTTTTT
CDR3aa: CATSDRASAMNTGELFF

v_gene: TRBV6-6
abundance: medium-sized
d_gene: TRBD2
j_gene: TRBJ2-3
CDR3nt: TGTGCCAGCAACGAACGACTAGCGGGTGTCACAGATACGCAGTATTTT
CDR3aa: CASNERLAGVTDTQYF

v_gene: TRBV23-1
abundance: medium-sized
d_gene: TRBD2
j_gene: TRBJ2-3
CDR3nt: TGCGCCAGCAGTCATCGGAAACCTTGGACTAGCGGGAGGTACACAGATACGCAGTATTTT
CDR3aa: CASSHRKPWTSGRYTDTQYF

v_gene: TRBV11-3
abundance: many
d_gene: TRBD1
j_gene: TRBJ1-1
CDR3nt: TGTGCCAGCAGCCGGACAGGGGGAACTGAAGCTTTCTTT
CDR3aa: CASSRTGGTEAFF

v_gene: TRBV5-4
abundance: many
d_gene: TRBD1
j_gene: TRBJ2-7
CDR3nt: TGTGCCAGCAGTCCGGGACAGGGGATCGGCGACGAGCAGTACTTC
CDR3aa: CASSPGQGIGDEQYF

v_gene: TRBV14
abundance: medium-sized
d_gene: -
j_gene: TRBJ1-1
CDR3nt: TGTGCCAGCGGCGAGTCTGAGAGGTCCGCGGCTTTCTTT
CDR3aa: CASGESERSAAFF

v_gene: TRBV5-6
abundance: many
d_gene: -
j_gene: TRBJ2-7
CDR3nt: TGTGCCAGCAGCTTGGGGGGTCCCGGCGACGAGCAGTACTTC
CDR3aa: CASSLGGPGDEQYF

v_gene: TRBV20-1
abundance: medium-sized
d_gene: TRBD2
j_gene: TRBJ2-1
CDR3nt: TGCAGTGCTAGAGATCTGGTGGCTAGCGGGAGTATCTATGAGCAGTTCTTC
CDR3aa: CSARDLVASGSIYEQFF

v_gene: TRBV14
abundance: medium-sized
d_gene: TRBD1
j_gene: TRBJ2-7
CDR3nt: TGTGCCAGCAGCCCTACAGGGGGCGAGCAGTACTTC
CDR3aa: CASSPTGGEQYF

v_gene: TRBV20-1
abundance: medium-sized
d_gene: -
j_gene: TRBJ2-5
CDR3nt: TGCAGTGTAAGGGGTTTACAAGAGACCCAGTACTTC
CDR3aa: CSVRGLQETQYF

v_gene: TRBV2
abundance: many
d_gene: -
j_gene: TRBJ2-5
CDR3nt: TGTGCCAGCAGTGACTCACCCCTGGGAGGGGGCAGCGAGACCCAGTACTTC
CDR3aa: CASSDSPLGGGSETQYF

v_gene: TRBV11-2
abundance: -
d_gene: -
j_gene: TRBJ2-7
CDR3nt: TGTGCCAGCAGCTTTAGCAGTTCCTACGAGCAGTACTTC
CDR3aa: CASSFSSSYEQYF

v_gene: TRBV30
abundance: few
d_gene: TRBD2
j_gene: TRBJ2-1
CDR3nt: TGTGCCTGGAGGAGCGGGGGGGCGGGTGAGCAGTTCTTC
CDR3aa: CAWRSGGAGEQFF

v_gene: TRBV12-5
abundance: many
d_gene: -
j_gene: TRBJ2-4
CDR3nt: TGTGCTAGTGGTCCGCCGGGAAAAAACATTCAGTACTTC
CDR3aa: CASGPPGKNIQYF

v_gene: TRBV23-1
abundance: medium-sized
d_gene: TRBD2
j_gene: TRBJ2-3
CDR3nt: TGCGCCAGCAGTCATTCCAGTCTGAGGGAGGGCCTCGGAGATACGCAGTATTTT
CDR3aa: CASSHSSLREGLGDTQYF

v_gene: TRBV4-1
abundance: many
d_gene: -
j_gene: TRBJ2-1
CDR3nt: TGCGCCAGCAGCCGACCCGTTAGCGGCAATGAGCAGTTCTTC
CDR3aa: CASSRPVSGNEQFF

v_gene: TRBV24-1
abundance: many
d_gene: TRBD2
j_gene: TRBJ2-1
CDR3nt: TGTGCCACCAGTGATGGACTAGCGGCAGACAATGAGCAGTTCTTC
CDR3aa: CATSDGLAADNEQFF

v_gene: TRBV28
abundance: many
d_gene: TRBD1
j_gene: TRBJ1-1
CDR3nt: TGTGCCAGCAGCCGACAGGGGAACACTGAAGCTTTCTTT
CDR3aa: CASSRQGNTEAFF

v_gene: TRBV6-5
abundance: many
d_gene: -
j_gene: TRBJ2-1
CDR3nt: TGTGCCAGCAGTTATTCCCAAGGGGCCCGATCCTACAATGAGCAGTTCTTC
CDR3aa: CASSYSQGARSYNEQFF

v_gene: TRBV19
abundance: many
d_gene: -
j_gene: TRBJ2-7
CDR3nt: TGTGCCAGTAGTTTCGGCAGGTCCTACGAGCAGTACTTC
CDR3aa: CASSFGRSYEQYF

v_gene: TRBV4-1
abundance: -
d_gene: TRBD2
j_gene: TRBJ2-2
CDR3nt: TGCGCCAGCAGCCACGTAGCGGGCGCGAACGCCGGGGAGCTGTTTTTT
CDR3aa: CASSHVAGANAGELFF

v_gene: TRBV30
abundance: -
d_gene: -
j_gene: TRBJ1-2
CDR3nt: TGTGCCTGGAGTGTAGCAGGGAATGGCTACACCTTC
CDR3aa: CAWSVAGNGYTF

v_gene: TRBV2
abundance: -
d_gene: TRBD2
j_gene: TRBJ2-1
CDR3nt: TGTGCCAGCAAGATAGGCGGGACTAGCCGATTAAGTTCCTACAATGAGCAGTTCTTC
CDR3aa: CASKIGGTSRLSSYNEQFF

v_gene: TRBV6-1
abundance: many
d_gene: -
j_gene: TRBJ2-7
CDR3nt: TGTGCCAGCAGTGCCCGGGGATACTCCTACGAGCAGTACTTC
CDR3aa: CASSARGYSYEQYF

v_gene: TRBV27
abundance: many
d_gene: -
j_gene: TRBJ2-4
CDR3nt: TGTGCCAGCAGTTTAGACGGACGCCTGATTGACATTCAGTACTTC
CDR3aa: CASSLDGRLIDIQYF

v_gene: TRBV3-1
abundance: -
d_gene: -
j_gene: TRBJ1-1
CDR3nt: TGTGCCAGCGGCCAAGACGGCGGACCCGTTGAAGCTTTCTTT
CDR3aa: CASGQDGGPVEAFF

v_gene: TRBV11-3
abundance: many
d_gene: TRBD1
j_gene: TRBJ2-3
CDR3nt: TGTGCCAGCAGCTCCTGGGACAGGCGATCAATCAGCACAGATACGCAGTATTTT
CDR3aa: CASSSWDRRSISTDTQYF